Listed here is a single TCR beta chain. J lost 8 bases, V lost 1 base, and 2 bases had no gene match. The CDR3 consists of 13 residues. CDR1 is SGHRS, CDR2 YFSETQ, per germline. The sample is drawn from a study of cytomegalovirus exposure and HLA in healthy donors. With 60 Vbeta and 13 Jbeta primers, the PCR was carried out. TCRdb's copy holds only in-frame clones and misses some; the assay was immunoSEQ multiplex PCR. The sample has under 150,000 clones, about 64% seen once. The rearrangement joins TRBV5-1 to TRBJ1-2; 10 nucleotides agree with TRBD1. Sequencing was carried out using PBMCs. This clonotype was obtained from a man aged 60 to 69 in good health and CMV-seronegative. The CDR3 loop reads CASSLKTGGGYTF. CDR3 nucleotide sequence: TGCGCCAGCAGCTTGAAGACAGGGGGCGGCTACACCTTC.